The 10 T cell receptor beta chains below were found in one sample sequenced in a study of blood T cell repertoires in COVID-19. Using immunoSEQ multiplex PCR, the repertoire was profiled, and TCRdb retains in-frame clones only, with some absent. The sample includes some 350,000 clones, under 95% of them seen just once. Sequenced: peripheral blood. These receptors all stem from a woman aged 18 to 35 who had recovered from COVID-19.

The chain joins TRBV27 to TRBJ2-1; 7 positions agree with TRBD1. The CDR3 contains 15 residues. In germline, CDR1 is MNHEY, CDR2 SMNVEV (reference sequence). V shed 5 bases and J 0 bases; nucleotides not matched to a gene: 4. The CDR3 DNA reads TGTGCCAGCAGTCCGGACAGGAGCTCCTACAATGAGCAGTTCTTC. Amino acids: CASSPDRSSYNEQFF.

This sequence joins TRBV18 and TRBJ2-2, with a tentative D call TRBD2 (6 bases). V lost 2 bases and J 3 bases, leaving 13 bases between the germline ends. The CDR3 covers 16 residues. CDR1 and CDR2 from the germline V gene are KGHSH and LQKENI. The CDR3, as DNA: TGTGCCAGCTCACCATGGAGGGGCAGACACACCGGGGAGCTGTTTTTT. It yields the protein CASSPWRGRHTGELFF. The full variable domain, completed using reference TRBV18 and TRBJ2-2, is NAGVMQNPRHLVRRRGQEARLRCSPMKGHSHVYWYRQLPEEGLKFMVYLQKENIIDESGMPKERFSAEFPKEGPSILRIQQVVRGDSAAYFCASSPWRGRHTGELFFGEGSRLTVL.

V is TRBV5-1 and J is TRBJ2-3; 9 bases align to TRBD2. Unmatched junction bases numbered 4, after V lost 2 bases and J lost 0 bases. Germline values: CDR1 SGHRS, CDR2 YFSETQ. The CDR3 has 16 residues. This CDR3 is CASSLILAGSTDTQYF. The CDR3, as DNA: TGCGCCAGCAGCTTAATTCTAGCGGGGAGCACAGATACGCAGTATTTT.

The genes are TRBV20-1 and TRBJ2-7; 11 bases line up with TRBD2. Per germline, CDR1 DFQATT and CDR2 SNEGSKA (reference sequence). The CDR3 has 13 residues. V was pared by 3 bases and J by 5 bases, with 3 bases of the junction left unmatched. The chain's CDR3 is CSASSGREDEQYV. The CDR3 DNA reads as TGCAGTGCTAGTAGCGGGAGGGAAGACGAGCAGTACGTC.

As to this clone: At one boundary the junction diverges from the germline segment, which might be a read error. The V call is TRBV6-4, the J call TRBJ2-3; D possibly corresponds to TRBD2 (5 bases). The CDR3 extends over 13 amino acids. Per the germline V gene, CDR1 is MRHNA and CDR2 is SNTAGT. As DNA, the CDR3 is TGTGCCAGCAGTGACGGGATGGGAGATGCGCAGTATTTT. Protein: CASSDGMGDAQYF.

The chain has TRBV19 and TRBJ1-6, with D tentatively TRBD1 (6 bases). The V gene's germline CDR1 is LNHDA and CDR2 SQIVND (reference sequence). With 3 bases removed from V and 9 bases from J, the gap between germline ends came to 21 bases. This CDR3 comprises 17 residues. As DNA, the CDR3 is TGTGCCAGTAGTATTGGGCAGGGGCGGCCTGTAGGTTCACCCCTCCACTTT. Residues: CASSIGQGRPVGSPLHF.

In DNA, the CDR3 is TGTGCCAGCAGCTTCGGGACAGGGGGCTCTGGCTACACCTTC. Amino acid sequence: CASSFGTGGSGYTF. This rearrangement joins TRBV11-3 to TRBJ1-2, with 12 positions matching TRBD1. The CDR3 covers 14 residues. The germline CDR1 and CDR2 sequences are SGHNT and YENEEA. V dropped 3 bases and J dropped 7; count of bases not matched to a gene: 3.

V and J are TRBV19 and TRBJ1-2; 9 nucleotides line up with TRBD1. CDR3 length: 16 residues. The germline V gene has CDR1 LNHDA and CDR2 SQIVND (reference sequence). The ends lost 7 bases at V and 4 bases at J; junction bases unmatched: 13. For the CDR3, the DNA is TGTGCCAGTACCCGAATAGGGACAGGGCCAACCTATGGCTACACCTTC. This translates into CASTRIGTGPTYGYTF.

The sample holds one count of this clone. This sequence joins TRBV11-3 and TRBJ1-2; D is possibly TRBD1 (6 bases). V gave up 6 bases and J gave up 0 bases, with 11 bases separating them. This CDR3 is built from 14 residues. Germline V CDR1 and CDR2: SGHNT, YENEEA. The CDR3 sequence is CASSRRDTNYGYTF. CDR3 in DNA: TGTGCCAGCAGTCGCCGGGACACTAACTATGGCTACACCTTC.

As DNA, the CDR3 is TGCGCCAGCAGTGAGATGGCATATTATAGCAATCAGCCCCAGCATTTT. The encoded protein is CASSEMAYYSNQPQHF. The chain has TRBV10-1 and TRBJ1-5; D remains unclear. Germline V CDR1 and CDR2: WNHNN, SYGVQD (reference sequence). Trimming pared 2 bases from V and 0 bases from J, leaving 11 bases between. The CDR3 spans 16 residues.